This TCR beta chain was sequenced during a study of shared clonotypes between healthy human individuals. This clone has more than one count but fewer than ten. TCRdb keeps only in-frame clones here, not all; method: immunoSEQ multiplex PCR. The sample holds around 1,100,000 clones; 60% to 80% are singletons and the top ten take about 0.89%. This TCR derives from a man younger than 35 in good health. Some clones in this sample may be carry-over from other donors' samples. Sequencing was carried out using memory CD4+ T cells from PBMCs. Subset: CD45RA-negative fraction.

The CDR3 region has the DNA TGTGCCAGCAGCTTGGTTAGACCGGTCGAGCAGTACTTC. This sequence encodes CASSLVRPVEQYF. V gene TRBV5-6 combines with J gene TRBJ2-7, with D hard to call. Germline V gene lookup returns CDR1 SGHDT and CDR2 YYEEEE. The CDR3 runs 13 residues. V gave up 0 bases and J gave up 6 bases, with 10 bases separating them. The full variable domain, with the rest looked up from reference TRBV5-6 and TRBJ2-7, is DAGVTQSPTHLIKTRGQQVTLRCSPKSGHDTVSWYQQALGQGPQFIFQYYEEEERQRGNFPDRFSGHQFPNYSSELNVNALLLGDSALYLCASSLVRPVEQYFGPGTRLTVT.